This T cell receptor (beta chain) was retrieved from a study of blood T cell repertoires in COVID-19. Data came from immunoSEQ multiplex PCR; TCRdb stores just in-frame clones and leaves some out. This repertoire shows 130,000 to 150,000 clones, approximately 89% found once; its top ten account for about 1.7%. CDR3 length: 15 amino acids. Germline CDR1 is MNHEY and CDR2 is SVGAGI. V was shortened by 8 bases and J by 0 bases, with 14 bases between the two germline ends. The chain joins TRBV6-5 to TRBJ1-3, with D hard to call. The sequenced sample consisted of peripheral blood. The sequence derives from a woman aged 45-65 years with acute or convalescent COVID-19. CDR3 residues: CASGSSGSSGNTIYF. In nucleotides, the CDR3 is TGTGCCAGCGGGAGCTCTGGCAGCTCTGGAAACACCATATATTTT.